Following are 28 T cell receptor beta chains from one sample sequenced in a study of T cell repertoires in aging, cancer and after chemotherapy. TCR beta rearrangements were amplified from peripheral blood genomic DNA. Rearranged V-D-J TRB sequences were amplified with a mixed TRB-A/B primer pool. TCRdb re-derived calls from the multiplex PCR reads in MiXCR, one entry per CDR3 protein. Of 850 to 1,000 distinct CDR3 sequences in the sample, about 30% were seen once. Sequenced sample: blood. Receptor source: a human donor with a solid tumor.

This clonotype was detected a few times. The chain employs TRBV5-4 and TRBJ1-2, with 9 bases identical to TRBD1. Germline CDR1 and CDR2: SGHNT and YYREEE (reference sequence). V shed 4 bases, J shed 7 bases, and the junction held 8 bases outside the gene matches. The CDR3 extends over 14 amino acids. The CDR3, as DNA: TGTGCCAGCAGCCCAGGACAGGGGTTTCTTGGCTACACCTTC. Translating gives CASSPGQGFLGYTF.

By proportion, this clonotype is large (0.1 to 1%). This chain joins TRBV30 and TRBJ2-7; D might be TRBD1 or TRBD2, each matching 6 bases. The CDR3 spans 16 residues. In germline, CDR1 is GTSNPN, CDR2 SVGIG (reference sequence). The V end was cut by 0 bases, the J end by 3 bases, with 18 bases between. The CDR3 DNA is TGTGCCTGGAGTGTCGACCTGCTAGGGGGGAACTACGAGCAGTACTTC. As protein: CAWSVDLLGGNYEQYF.

For this clonotype: A much larger clone lies a single base off, so this may be a read error. The chain has TRBV5-6 and TRBJ2-1; tentative D call: TRBD1 (6 bases). From germline, CDR1 is SGHDT and CDR2 YYEEEE. Deletions cut 1 base from V and 3 bases from J, with 14 bases between. CDR3 length: 16 amino acids. The CDR3 DNA reads TGTGCCAGCAGCTTGCGACGGGACACCTACTACAATGAGCAGTTCTTC. Translated: CASSLRRDTYYNEQFF.

This clonotype has a single count. The rearrangement uses TRBV11-1 and TRBJ2-2; D could derive from TRBD1 or TRBD2 (5 bases each). The CDR3 sequence is 16 residues long. Trimming removed 3 bases at V and 1 base at J, with 12 bases between. Per the germline V gene, CDR1 is SGHAT and CDR2 is FQDESV (reference sequence). The CDR3 nucleotides read TGTGCCAGCAGCTTTTTCGGGGCAGAGAACACCGGGGAGCTGTTTTTT. Translating it yields CASSFFGAENTGELFF.

The J gene is TRBJ2-3, the V gene TRBV19, with TRBD1 matching 10 bases. V lost 6 bases to trimming and J lost 3 bases; unmatched junction nucleotides: 6. Per the germline V gene, CDR1 is LNHDA and CDR2 is SQIVND (reference sequence). The CDR3 is 15 amino acids. The CDR3 DNA follows: TGTGCCAGTAGGTCGGGACAGGGGAGAACAGATACGCAGTATTTT. Translation: CASRSGQGRTDTQYF. The complete variable domain, with remaining parts taken from reference TRBV19 and TRBJ2-3, reads DGGITQSPKYLFRKEGQNVTLSCEQNLNHDAMYWYRQDPGQGLRLIYYSQIVNDFQKGDIAEGYSVSREKKESFPLTVTSAQKNPTAFYLCASRSGQGRTDTQYFGPGTRLTVL.

The J gene is TRBJ1-1, the V gene TRBV20-1; D ambiguous. The CDR3 is 12 amino acids. The germline V gene has CDR1 DFQATT and CDR2 SNEGSKA (reference sequence). Between the trimmed V and J ends, which lost 3 bases and 4 bases, there was a span of 9 bases. The CDR3, as DNA: TGCAGTGCTAGTGGAGATGGCACTGAAGCTTTCTTT. It encodes CSASGDGTEAFF.

This clonotype occurred a few times. The chain employs TRBV27 and TRBJ2-3; tentatively, D is TRBD1 or TRBD2 (5 bases each). Germline CDR1 is MNHEY and CDR2 is SMNVEV (reference sequence). V lost 7 bases and J 5 bases, leaving 31 bases between the germline ends. This CDR3 has 19 residues. The CDR3 DNA follows: TGTGCCAGCACCATACGGGACCCGCCCTATGGACCGGTTCAAGATACGCAGTATTTT. Translating it yields CASTIRDPPYGPVQDTQYF.

The chain combines TRBV5-3 with TRBJ2-2; TRBD1 is a possible D gene (5 bases). TRBV5-3 is placed among ORFs of uncertain function. V lost 2 bases to trimming and J lost 0 bases, with 5 bases between them. The CDR3 spans 14 residues. CDR3 coding DNA: TGTGCCAGAAGCTTACAGGCGAACACCGGGGAGCTGTTTTTT. Protein sequence: CARSLQANTGELFF.

This clonotype is labeled large (0.1 to 1%). This chain uses TRBV27 with TRBJ2-1, with 8 bases matching TRBD2. J gave up 5 bases and V 5 bases, and 5 bases lay outside the gene matches. The V gene's germline CDR1 is MNHEY and CDR2 SMNVEV (reference sequence). This CDR3 is built from 14 residues. The CDR3 is CASSRTSQHNEQFF. The CDR3 nucleotides read TGTGCCAGCAGTCGGACTAGCCAACACAATGAGCAGTTCTTC.

As regards this clonotype: Just one base apart from a much larger clone, this may be a read error. The chain uses TRBV19 and TRBJ2-5; 9 bases are a match to TRBD1. The ends lost 6 bases at V and 7 bases at J; junction bases unmatched: 9. Per germline, CDR1 LNHDA and CDR2 SQIVND (reference sequence). CDR3 size: 14 residues. The CDR3 nucleotides are TGTGCCAGTAGCCGGACAGGGGAGAGGGTGACCCAGTACTTC. Protein product: CASSRTGERVTQYF.

In the case of this clonotype: A junction end diverges from the germline sequence, so it may reflect a read error. This chain links TRBV5-6 with TRBJ1-1; 8 nucleotides match TRBD1. Germline values: CDR1 SGHDT, CDR2 YYEEEE. The CDR3 covers 15 residues. The CDR3: CASSYGQGINTKAFF. The CDR3, as DNA: TGTGCCAGCAGCTACGGACAGGGCATTAACACTAAAGCTTTCTTT.

This clonotype has only a few counts. This chain links TRBV19 with TRBJ1-3; D gene unclear. Germline V gene lookup returns CDR1 LNHDA and CDR2 SQIVND (reference sequence). V was clipped by 10 bases and J by 8 bases, with 12 bases between them. The CDR3 extends over 11 amino acids. The CDR3 sequence is CATLEEYTIYF. DNA for the CDR3: TGTGCCACTTTGGAGGAATACACCATATATTTT.

The chain is built from TRBV27 and TRBJ2-3, with a weak D call TRBD2 (5 bases). Trimming removed 4 bases at V and 7 bases at J, with 18 bases between. The CDR3 contains 15 residues. CDR1 and CDR2 (germline): MNHEY, SMNVEV (reference sequence). The CDR3: CASSWIDEGPNTQYF. The CDR3 nucleotides read TGTGCCAGCAGTTGGATAGACGAGGGCCCAAATACGCAGTATTTT.

Notes on this clonotype: A much larger clone differs by one base, so this may be a read error. This chain connects TRBV6-5 to TRBJ1-4; no firm D call. CDR1 and CDR2 (germline): MNHEY, SVGAGI. Trimming removed 7 bases from V and 2 bases from J, with 8 bases in between. The CDR3 has 13 amino acids. The CDR3 DNA reads TGTGCCAGCATGGAGAGGACTAATGAAAAACTGTTTTTT. This sequence encodes CASMERTNEKLFF.

Comments on this clonotype: One junction end disagrees with the germline gene, perhaps due to a read error. The chain recombines TRBV5-8 with TRBJ2-2; D is perhaps TRBD2 (6 bases). This CDR3 region has 14 residues. Per the germline V gene, CDR1 is SGHTS and CDR2 is YDEGEE. The CDR3 nucleotides read TGCGCCAGCAGTCGGGACGCGGGGAATACGGAGCTGTTTTTT. Amino acids: CASSRDAGNTELFF.

The chain combines TRBV15 with TRBJ2-6; 8 nucleotides agree with TRBD1. CDR1 and CDR2 (germline): LNHNV, YYDKDF (reference sequence). V was clipped by 10 bases and J by 0 bases; unmatched bases: 8. There are 16 residues in the CDR3. The CDR3: CASTGTGYSGANVLTF. The CDR3 region has the DNA TGTGCCAGCACCGGGACAGGATACTCTGGGGCCAACGTCCTGACTTTC.

This clonotype has more than one count but fewer than ten. The V and J genes are TRBV7-9 and TRBJ2-7, with 8 positions matching TRBD2. The CDR3 extends over 15 amino acids. The J segment lost 6 bases and the V segment lost 6 bases, leaving 13 bases of the junction unmatched. The germline CDR1 and CDR2 sequences are SEHNR and FQNEAQ (reference sequence). CDR3 sequence (DNA): TGTGCCAGCAGTTCCCGGGGCGGGGGGCGAAGCGAGCAGTACTTC. Amino acid sequence: CASSSRGGGRSEQYF.

This rearrangement joins TRBV11-3 to TRBJ2-2, with no clear D. CDR1 and CDR2 (germline): SGHNT, YENEEA. The CDR3 totals 16 residues. Trimming left V 3 bases short and J 0 bases short, with 11 bases between. In DNA, the CDR3 is TGTGCCAGCAGCTTCATGGGGAACGCGAACACCGGGGAGCTGTTTTTT. Its translation is CASSFMGNANTGELFF.

This clonotype was seen only a few times. J is TRBJ2-1 and V is TRBV20-1, with 12 bases matching TRBD2. Germline values: CDR1 DFQATT, CDR2 SNEGSKA (reference sequence). After removal of 6 bases from V and 10 bases from J, the junction contained 10 bases not matched to a gene. The CDR3 loop spans 14 amino acids. In DNA form, the CDR3 reads TGCAGTGCCCTAGCGACTAGCGGGAGACACGAGCAGTTCTTC. Protein sequence: CSALATSGRHEQFF.

This clonotype ranks as medium-sized. The chain combines TRBV5-6 with TRBJ1-5; TRBD1 matches 9 bases. The CDR3 is 16 residues long. CDR1 SGHDT and CDR2 YYEEEE come from the germline V gene. V shed 3 bases, J shed 5 bases, and the junction held 9 bases outside the gene matches. The DNA of the CDR3 is TGTGCCAGCAGCTATGGGACAGGGAGTAGAGATCAGCCCCAGCATTTT. Its translation is CASSYGTGSRDQPQHF.

By proportion, this clonotype is medium-sized (0.01 to 0.1%). The chain has TRBV15 and TRBJ2-7; the match to TRBD1 covers 7 bases. The CDR3 sequence is 16 residues long. Germline-derived CDR1 and CDR2 are LNHNV and YYDKDF (reference sequence). V trimming: 1 base; J trimming: 0 bases; junction bases outside the gene matches: 6. This chain's CDR3 is CATSRVSTGTSYEQYF. CDR3 nucleotide sequence: TGTGCCACCAGCAGAGTTTCGACAGGGACCTCCTACGAGCAGTACTTC.

This sequence joins TRBV20-1 and TRBJ2-7; D unresolved. The CDR3 is 11 residues long. In germline, CDR1 is DFQATT, CDR2 SNEGSKA (reference sequence). Trimming cost V 3 bases and J 0 bases, with 3 bases left between them. CDR3 in amino acids: CSASRSYEQYF. In DNA form, the CDR3 reads TGCAGTGCTAGTCGCTCCTACGAGCAGTACTTC.

With respect to this clonotype: A much larger clonotype is one base distant, so this may be a read error. V and J are TRBV19 and TRBJ1-5; the D gene is possibly TRBD1 (5 bases). V dropped 8 bases and J dropped 13 bases, with 18 bases sitting between them. The CDR3 has 12 residues. Germline V gene sequence: CDR1 LNHDA, CDR2 SQIVND (reference sequence). The CDR3 DNA sequence: TGTGCCAGTTCTGACAGTATCGATACGCAGCATTTT. Translating gives CASSDSIDTQHF.

This clonotype was recorded only once. This chain connects TRBV4-3 to TRBJ2-2; 9 bases are shared with TRBD2. Germline V CDR1 and CDR2: LGHNA, YSLEER. The CDR3 spans 19 residues. After removal of 1 base from V and 6 bases from J, the junction contained 15 bases not matched to a gene. CDR3 in amino acids: CASSQAGSIAGVVAGELFF. DNA of the CDR3: TGCGCCAGCAGCCAAGCCGGGTCGATAGCGGGAGTGGTGGCCGGGGAGCTGTTTTTT.

This clonotype is judged medium-sized. V gene TRBV20-1 combines with J gene TRBJ2-7; TRBD1 might be the D (6 bases). The germline V and J ends were trimmed by 1 base and 5 bases, with 18 bases remaining between them. The CDR3 runs 15 residues. Germline CDR1 reads DFQATT; CDR2 reads SNEGSKA (reference sequence). In DNA, the CDR3 is TGCAGTGCTAGAGGTGTTGCGCGCAGGGGTAACGAGCAGTACTTC. Protein product: CSARGVARRGNEQYF.

The chain has TRBV20-1 and TRBJ1-5; TRBD1 might be the D (6 bases). The CDR3 covers 16 residues. Germline assignment: CDR1 DFQATT and CDR2 SNEGSKA (reference sequence). V was clipped by 3 bases and J by 1 base, with 16 bases between them. The CDR3 sequence: CSASRDTRGSNQPQHF. In DNA form, the CDR3 reads TGCAGTGCTAGCCGGGACACCCGAGGGAGCAATCAGCCCCAGCATTTT.

This clonotype qualifies as large. This sequence joins TRBV15 and TRBJ2-7; 10 bases are shared with TRBD2. The CDR3 has 15 residues. J was trimmed by 0 bases and V by 4 bases; bases with no gene match: 3. Germline assignment: CDR1 LNHNV and CDR2 YYDKDF (reference sequence). This chain's CDR3 is CATSTPSGSSYEQYF. CDR3 DNA: TGTGCCACCAGCACGCCTAGCGGGAGCTCCTACGAGCAGTACTTC.

The chain carries TRBV20-1 and TRBJ1-3; no definite D call. Trimming removed 0 bases at V and 0 bases at J, with 6 bases between. CDR1 is DFQATT and CDR2 is SNEGSKA in the germline V gene (reference sequence). This CDR3 is 14 amino acids long. This chain's CDR3 is CSARDRNSGNTIYF. DNA for the CDR3: TGCAGTGCTAGAGATCGCAACTCTGGAAACACCATATATTTT.